Following are 20 T cell receptor beta chains from one sample sequenced in a study of control samples from healthy donors and cancer patients. The repertoire was sequenced with immunoSEQ multiplex PCR; TCRdb's copy has only in-frame clones and lacks some. The repertoire holds 130,000 or so clones, with roughly 92% as singletons. Material for sequencing was blood. These receptors were collected from a man aged 35 to 55 in good health.

The chain is built from TRBV9 and TRBJ2-3; 13 bases fit TRBD2. Losses at the gene ends were 0 bases for V and 3 bases for J; bases not matched to a gene: 4. Germline V gene lookup returns CDR1 SGDLS and CDR2 YYNGEE. The CDR3 runs 17 residues. CDR3 nucleotides: TGTGCCAGCAGCGTAGATACTAGCGGGAGGGCAACAGATACGCAGTATTTT. Residues: CASSVDTSGRATDTQYF. Full variable domain (remainder filled in from reference TRBV9 and TRBJ2-3): DSGVTQTPKHLITATGQRVTLRCSPRSGDLSVYWYQQSLDQGLQFLIQYYNGEERAKGNILERFSAQQFPDLHSELNLSSLELGDSALYFCASSVDTSGRATDTQYFGPGTRLTVL.

The chain has TRBV4-1 and TRBJ1-2, with TRBD1 matching 12 bases. The CDR3 covers 14 residues. Germline V gene sequence: CDR1 MGHRA, CDR2 YSYEKL. Trimming cost V 4 bases and J 7 bases; bases outside gene matches: 4. The DNA of the CDR3 is TGCGCCAGCAGCCGCCAGGGACAGGGGGCTGGCTACACCTTC. It is translated as CASSRQGQGAGYTF.

V and J are TRBV11-2 and TRBJ1-5; possibly TRBD1 for D (5 bases). V was pared by 1 base and J by 0 bases, with 7 bases between. This CDR3 spans 15 amino acids. The germline V gene encodes CDR1 SGHAT and CDR2 FQNNGV. The CDR3 DNA sequence: TGTGCCAGCAGCTTAGGGACACTTAGCAATCAGCCCCAGCATTTT. Encoded protein: CASSLGTLSNQPQHF.

The chain employs TRBV10-2 and TRBJ2-1; D uncertain. The CDR3 has 14 residues. V lost 4 bases, J lost 7 bases, and 14 bases lay in between. Germline V gene sequence: CDR1 WSHSY, CDR2 SAAADI. CDR3 in amino acids: CASSANGPRNEQFF. For the CDR3, the DNA is TGCGCCAGCAGTGCAAACGGGCCGAGGAATGAGCAGTTCTTC.

This chain joins TRBV12-3 or TRBV12-4 and TRBJ1-4, with D maybe TRBD1 (6 bases). Trimming took 6 bases from V and 14 from J, leaving 13 bases between them. CDR3 size: 11 residues. The CDR3 coding sequence is TGTGCCAGCAGCCCTGGGACATATCTGTTTTTT. This gives the protein CASSPGTYLFF.

This chain links TRBV3-1 (or the pseudogene TRBV3-2) with TRBJ2-3; D is undetermined. The CDR3 is made up of 14 amino acids. V lost 4 bases and J lost 6, with 14 bases in between. Germline CDR1 and CDR2: LGHDT and YNNKEL (reference sequence). The CDR3 bases are TGTGCCAGCAGCCTTGACCATGAGGCGGATACGCAGTATTTT. Protein product: CASSLDHEADTQYF.

This rearrangement joins TRBV18 to TRBJ2-5; 10 bases are a match to TRBD2. This CDR3 comprises 15 residues. Germline loops: CDR1 KGHSH, CDR2 LQKENI. V gave up 3 bases and J gave up 5 bases; unmatched junction bases: 6. The CDR3 sequence is CASSPSGRAGETQYF. The DNA of the CDR3 is TGTGCCAGCTCACCGAGCGGGAGGGCCGGGGAGACCCAGTACTTC.

The rearrangement uses TRBV7-8 and TRBJ1-1, with D tentatively TRBD1 (5 bases). Looked up from germline, CDR1 is SGHVS and CDR2 is FQNEAQ. V lost 5 bases and J 3 bases, leaving 16 bases between the germline ends. The CDR3 contains 15 residues. The CDR3 coding sequence is TGTGCCAGCAGCCTTCATCGGGGCGCGGACACTGAAGCTTTCTTT. This sequence encodes CASSLHRGADTEAFF.

The chain uses TRBV7-3 and TRBJ1-1, with D possibly TRBD1 on 5 matching bases. Germline V gene lookup returns CDR1 SGHTA and CDR2 FQGTGA. The CDR3 length is 13 residues. With 2 bases removed from V and 4 bases from J, the gap between germline ends came to 8 bases. The CDR3: CASSLGGTTEAFF. For the CDR3, the DNA is TGTGCCAGCAGCTTAGGGGGGACCACTGAAGCTTTCTTT.

This chain joins TRBV5-1 and TRBJ2-7; D is undetermined. The CDR3 length is 13 residues. The V gene's germline CDR1 is SGHRS and CDR2 YFSETQ. Between the trimmed V and J ends, which lost 3 bases and 10 bases, there was a span of 17 bases. Here the CDR3 reads CASSYIGSGLQYF. The DNA of the CDR3 is TGCGCCAGCAGCTACATCGGATCCGGGCTACAGTACTTC.

The chain has TRBV5-1 and TRBJ1-3, with TRBD1 matching over 9 bases. The J segment lost 5 bases and the V segment lost 3 bases, leaving 6 bases of the junction unmatched. This CDR3 contains 15 residues. Germline lookup yields CDR1 SGHRS and CDR2 YFSETQ. The CDR3 is CASSYSGTGRNTIYF. The CDR3 DNA reads as TGCGCCAGCAGCTATTCCGGGACAGGGAGAAACACCATATATTTT.

The gene calls are TRBV9 and TRBJ2-5; 9 bases are shared with TRBD1. Trimming at V came to 4 bases and at J to 0 bases, leaving 7 bases not matched to a gene. Germline CDR1 SGDLS, CDR2 YYNGEE. This CDR3 comprises 16 residues. The CDR3, as DNA: TGTGCCAGCAGCTTAGGGGGACAGGGTAACCAAGAGACCCAGTACTTC. It encodes CASSLGGQGNQETQYF.

The chain is built from TRBV11-2 and TRBJ1-1; D uncertain. Germline CDR1 is SGHAT and CDR2 is FQNNGV. V lost 1 base, J lost 7 bases, and 13 bases lay in between. The CDR3 has 14 residues. The CDR3 spells CASSLVPFFGEAFF. DNA for the CDR3: TGTGCCAGCAGCTTAGTCCCATTTTTTGGTGAAGCTTTCTTT.

The chain employs TRBV25-1 and TRBJ2-7; 7 bases map to TRBD1. This CDR3 spans 13 amino acids. Losses at the gene ends were 6 bases for V and 2 bases for J; bases not matched to a gene: 4. Germline V gene data show CDR1 as MGHDK and CDR2 as SYGVNS. CDR3 in amino acids: CASSPTGAYEQYF. CDR3 nucleotide sequence: TGTGCCAGCAGCCCAACAGGGGCCTACGAGCAGTACTTC.

In this sample, this clone turned up once. The chain combines TRBV7-9 with TRBJ2-3, with 10 bases identical to TRBD2. The germline CDR1 and CDR2 sequences are SEHNR and FQNEAQ (reference sequence). J gave up 6 bases and V 5 bases, and 5 bases lay outside the gene matches. There are 14 residues in the CDR3. In DNA, the CDR3 is TGTGCCAGCAGCGAGGGACTAGCGACCGATACGCAGTATTTT. This codes for CASSEGLATDTQYF.

Here the CDR3 reads CASSEQGGQPQHF. DNA of the CDR3: TGTGCCAGCAGTGAACAGGGCGGCCAGCCCCAGCATTTT. The chain is built from TRBV6-1 and TRBJ1-5; D may be TRBD1 (5 bases). The CDR3 extends over 13 amino acids. Trimming cost V 2 bases and J 7 bases, with 9 bases left between them. The germline CDR1 and CDR2 sequences are MNHNS and SASEGT.

The chain is built from TRBV2 and TRBJ1-2; D is uncertain. V lost 3 bases to trimming and J lost 5 bases, with 7 bases between them. The germline CDR1 and CDR2 sequences are SNHLY and FYNNEI. The CDR3 contains 12 residues. CDR3 sequence reads: CASSEVKYGYTF. For the CDR3, the DNA is TGTGCCAGCAGTGAGGTGAAATATGGCTACACCTTC.

CDR3 in amino acids: CASSLVTTSPGELFF. The CDR3 region has the DNA TGTGCCAGCAGCTTAGTTACGACTAGCCCCGGGGAGCTGTTTTTT. V is TRBV7-8 and J is TRBJ2-2; 7 bases line up with TRBD2. CDR1 and CDR2 from the germline V gene are SGHVS and FQNEAQ. Trimming cost V 1 base and J 6 bases; bases outside gene matches: 5. CDR3 length equals 15 residues.

This chain uses TRBV4-1 with TRBJ1-2, with 7 positions matching TRBD1. Losses at the gene ends were 0 bases for V and 4 bases for J; bases not matched to a gene: 5. The CDR3 has 15 amino acids. CDR1 is MGHRA, CDR2 YSYEKL, per germline. The CDR3 DNA reads as TGCGCCAGCAGCCAAGACGAGGGGGCAGGCTATGGCTACACCTTC. Residues: CASSQDEGAGYGYTF.

The genes are TRBV3-1 (or the pseudogene TRBV3-2) and TRBJ2-3; tentatively, D is TRBD1 (5 bases). The CDR3 is 16 residues long. The germline V gene has CDR1 LGHDT and CDR2 YNNKEL (reference sequence). Trimming took off 0 bases at V and 5 bases at J, with 15 bases between the two ends. CDR3 DNA sequence: TGTGCCAGCAGCCAAGACTCGCCAGGGAATGTAGATACGCAGTATTTT. Amino acids: CASSQDSPGNVDTQYF.